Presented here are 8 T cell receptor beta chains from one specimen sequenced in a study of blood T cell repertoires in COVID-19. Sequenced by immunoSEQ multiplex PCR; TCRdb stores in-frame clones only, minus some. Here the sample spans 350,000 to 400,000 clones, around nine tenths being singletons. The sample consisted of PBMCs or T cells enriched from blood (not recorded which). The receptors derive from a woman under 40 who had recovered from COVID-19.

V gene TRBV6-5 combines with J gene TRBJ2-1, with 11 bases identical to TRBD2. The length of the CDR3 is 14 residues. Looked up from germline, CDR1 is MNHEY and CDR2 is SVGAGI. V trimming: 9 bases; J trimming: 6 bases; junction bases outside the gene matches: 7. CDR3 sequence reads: CASLIAGGRNEQFF. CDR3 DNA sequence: TGTGCCAGTCTCATAGCGGGGGGGCGCAATGAGCAGTTCTTC.

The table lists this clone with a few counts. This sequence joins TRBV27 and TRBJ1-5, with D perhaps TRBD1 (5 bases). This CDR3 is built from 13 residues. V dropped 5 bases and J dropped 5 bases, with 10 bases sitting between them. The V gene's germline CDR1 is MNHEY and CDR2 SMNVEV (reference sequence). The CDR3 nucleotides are TGTGCCAGCAGTCGTTTCAGGGATCAGCCCCAGCATTTT. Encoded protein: CASSRFRDQPQHF.

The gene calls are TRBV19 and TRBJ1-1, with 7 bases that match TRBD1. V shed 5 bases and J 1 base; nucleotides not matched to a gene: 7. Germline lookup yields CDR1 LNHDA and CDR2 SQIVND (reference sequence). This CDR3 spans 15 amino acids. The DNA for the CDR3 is TGTGCCAGTAGTCTCTTGAGGGGGCGGAACACTGAAGCTTTCTTT. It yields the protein CASSLLRGRNTEAFF.

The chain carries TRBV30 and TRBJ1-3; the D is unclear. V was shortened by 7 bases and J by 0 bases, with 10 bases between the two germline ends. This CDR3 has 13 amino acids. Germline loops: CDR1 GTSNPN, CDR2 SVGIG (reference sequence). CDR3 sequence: CAYNRGSGNTIYF. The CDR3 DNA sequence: TGTGCCTATAACCGGGGCTCTGGAAACACCATATATTTT.

The CDR3 is CASSFRPGGAFF. In DNA form, the CDR3 reads TGTGCCAGCAGTTTCCGGCCCGGAGGAGCTTTCTTT. The chain has TRBV6-2 or TRBV6-3 and TRBJ1-1; D is ambiguous. The CDR3 loop spans 12 amino acids. V was cut by 4 bases and J by 10 bases, with 13 bases left in between. Germline V CDR1 and CDR2: MNHEY, SVGEGT.

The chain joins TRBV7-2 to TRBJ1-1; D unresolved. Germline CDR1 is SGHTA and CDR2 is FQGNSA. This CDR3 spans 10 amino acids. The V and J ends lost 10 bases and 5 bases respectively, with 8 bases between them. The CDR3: CANGETEAFF. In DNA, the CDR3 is TGTGCCAACGGAGAGACTGAAGCTTTCTTT.

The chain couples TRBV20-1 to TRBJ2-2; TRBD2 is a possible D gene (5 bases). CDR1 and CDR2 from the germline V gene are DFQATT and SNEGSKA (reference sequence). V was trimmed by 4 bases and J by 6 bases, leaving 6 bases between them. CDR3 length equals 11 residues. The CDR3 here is CSAMGAGELFF. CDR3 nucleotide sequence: TGCAGTGCTATGGGAGCCGGGGAGCTGTTTTTT.

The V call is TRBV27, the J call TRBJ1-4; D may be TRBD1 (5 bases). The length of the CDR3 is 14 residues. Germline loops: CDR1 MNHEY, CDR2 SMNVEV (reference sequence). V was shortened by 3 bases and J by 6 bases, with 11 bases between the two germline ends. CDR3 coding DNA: TGTGCCAGCAGTTTCGGGGGAGGGGATGAAAAACTGTTTTTT. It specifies CASSFGGGDEKLFF. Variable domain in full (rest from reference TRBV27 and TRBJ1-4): EAQVTQNPRYLITVTGKKLTVTCSQNMNHEYMSWYRQDPGLGLRQIYYSMNVEVTDKGDVPEGYKVSRKEKRNFPLILESPSPNQTSLYFCASSFGGGDEKLFFGSGTQLSVL.